This T cell receptor (beta chain) is drawn from a study of human T cells and chemical hapten exposure (dated by TCRdb to the early 2020s). Broadly, across the study: Libraries were pooled for sequencing, and variation in per-sample TCR yields was attributed mainly to small differences in library volumes within the pool. The study tracked peripheral blood TCR repertoire changes in vivo during primary and secondary sensitization to the hapten diphenylcyclopropenone (DPC) in alopecia patients. Both TCR alpha and TCR beta chains were sequenced from each blood RNA sample. Study-level results and caveats: DPC sensitization did not change the number of TCRs with a frequency above 1 in 1000, and there was no evidence of changes in global repertoire structure. After repeated subsampling, the strength of the expansion versus patch-test correlation and the threshold at which it became significant changed.

The sample's time point, from its label and the paper: healthy volunteer bleed at 6 weeks. Total RNA was extracted from unfractionated whole blood collected in Tempus Blood RNA tubes. Four or five healthy volunteers were used as TCR sequencing controls and were bled at day 0, 2 weeks and 6 weeks. This clonotype was counted many times. It lacks a known antigen. Per-base quality was not reported, and no clone a single base away is much larger than it. CDR1 and CDR2, looked up from the germline V gene, are SQVTM and ANQGSEA. The CDR3 has 13 amino acids, counting the end cysteine and phenylalanine. Only the CDR3 DNA stays, 39 bases, in frame from base 1. The junction shows trimming of 8 bases on V and 4 bases on J, plus 17 bases between the germline ends. Library preparation employed RACE. Sequenced on a NextSeq 500. Library preparation attached unique molecular identifiers to individual cDNA molecules for quantitative, reproducible TCR counting. Under the source paper's analysis protocol: Samples had a median of around 92,000 TCRs, with a range from about 20,000 to 690,600. V, J and CDR3 annotation of the TCR reads was performed with the Decombinator software suite. For the PS versus PT1 abundance plots, all samples were subsampled to the same number of TCRs (28,000). Expanded TCRs were defined as absent before sensitization and observed at least eight times at the 2-week time point. The public reads were reprocessed in TCRdb via fastp at Q25 and MiXCR, keeping in-frame beta chains. Identical CDR3 proteins give one entry, which carries the most common genes and DNA. V and J calls and clone size were set by TCRdb, not the authors. The sample includes 35,000 to 50,000 distinct CDR3 sequences, with about 4% observed a single time. The ten largest clones capture 4.5% to 6.5% of the sample.

The specimen was whole blood. The receptor chain draws on TRBV29-1 and TRBJ1-2; the D segment could be TRBD1, given 5 matching bases. This clonotype was obtained from a human donor in good health. Some clones in this sample may be carry-over from other donors' samples. The nucleotide sequence is TGCAGCCTACGATTACAAGGGGCCTATGGCTACACCTTC. Its protein product is CSLRLQGAYGYTF.